This T cell receptor (beta chain) originates from a study of blood T cell repertoires in COVID-19. Study background: There were acute and convalescent COVID-19 samples, and they came from the United States, Italy and Spain.

Method: immunoSEQ multiplex PCR; TCRdb's copy keeps in-frame clones and lacks some. The sample lists some 180,000 clones, roughly 79% occurring once. V dropped 5 bases and J dropped 7 bases, with 14 bases sitting between them. CDR3 size: 14 residues. Germline V gene data show CDR1 as LNHDA and CDR2 as SQIVND (reference sequence). The TCR originated in a woman older than 75 with COVID-19, enrolled during active disease. Sequencing used peripheral blood. The chain recombines TRBV19 with TRBJ2-2; maybe TRBD2 (5 bases). The CDR3 here is CASSPWRVGGELFF. In DNA form, the CDR3 reads TGTGCCAGTAGTCCCTGGCGGGTAGGCGGGGAGCTGTTTTTT.